These 29 T cell receptor beta chains were sequenced from one sample in a study of cytomegalovirus exposure and HLA in healthy donors (dated by TCRdb to 2015 to 2018). Library preparation used the immunoSEQ multiplex PCR assay. A mixture of 60 forward primers for TCR Vbeta segments and 13 reverse primers for TCR Jbeta segments was used in the multiplex PCR. Imported from immuneACCESS, the table was reduced by TCRdb to in-frame sequences with V and J called. These copies leave out some clones; in studies compared against another copy, an unresolved V gene accounts for under half, and the cause of the remainder is not known. This sample lists some 83,000 clones; roughly 75% were detected once. Around 4% of the sample is in the top ten clones. Material: PBMCs. The receptors stem from a man aged 55-75 years in good health and CMV-seronegative.

This chain joins TRBV11-3 and TRBJ2-3; possible D gene TRBD2, 6 bases. V shed 2 bases and J shed 4 bases, with 13 bases lying between them. The CDR3 length is 15 residues. CDR1 is SGHNT and CDR2 is YENEEA in the germline V gene. For the CDR3, the DNA is TGTGCCAGCAGCTTAAACGGACGGGACTCAGATACGCAGTATTTT. It codes for CASSLNGRDSDTQYF.

This clone occurred once. This sequence joins TRBV5-1 and TRBJ2-3, with 13 bases fitting TRBD2. Losses at the gene ends were 5 bases for V and 5 bases for J; bases not matched to a gene: 14. In germline, CDR1 is SGHRS, CDR2 YFSETQ. The CDR3 is made up of 18 amino acids. The CDR3: CASRQTSGGAGAIDTQYF. In DNA, the CDR3 is TGCGCCAGCAGGCAAACTAGCGGGGGGGCCGGGGCTATAGATACGCAGTATTTT. Full variable domain (rest looked up from reference TRBV5-1 and TRBJ2-3): KAGVTQTPRYLIKTRGQQVTLSCSPISGHRSVSWYQQTPGQGLQFLFEYFSETQRNKGNFPGRFSGRQFSNSRSEMNVSTLELGDSALYLCASRQTSGGAGAIDTQYFGPGTRLTVL.

V usage is TRBV6-6 and J usage is TRBJ1-1; D is ambiguous. The CDR3 runs to 14 residues. With 5 bases removed from V and 1 base from J, the gap between germline ends came to 11 bases. Per germline, CDR1 MNHNY and CDR2 SVGAGI (reference sequence). DNA for the CDR3: TGTGCCAGCAGTACCCGCGGAGGGAACACTGAAGCTTTCTTT. This gives the protein CASSTRGGNTEAFF.

There are a few counts of this clone. The gene calls are TRBV30 and TRBJ2-7; 10 nucleotides agree with TRBD1. Germline V gene lookup returns CDR1 GTSNPN and CDR2 SVGIG (reference sequence). J gave up 7 bases and V 5 bases, and 5 bases lay outside the gene matches. This CDR3 comprises 12 residues. CDR3: CAWGTGVVEQYF. In nucleotides, the CDR3 is TGTGCCTGGGGGACAGGGGTTGTGGAGCAGTACTTC.

The chain recombines TRBV19 with TRBJ1-2, with 9 bases lining up with TRBD1. In germline, CDR1 is LNHDA, CDR2 SQIVND (reference sequence). J was trimmed by 5 bases and V by 5 bases; bases with no gene match: 6. There are 14 residues in the CDR3. CDR3: CASSGDRGGYGYTF. The CDR3 DNA is TGTGCCAGTAGTGGAGACAGGGGGGGTTATGGCTACACCTTC.

This rearrangement joins TRBV6-5 to TRBJ1-1; possible D gene TRBD1, 5 bases. V was cut by 6 bases and J by 4 bases, with 9 bases left in between. This CDR3 spans 12 amino acids. Germline values: CDR1 MNHEY, CDR2 SVGAGI. The CDR3, as DNA: TGTGCCAGCAGGGCAGGGTCCACTGAAGCTTTCTTT. Its protein is CASRAGSTEAFF.

This clone was recorded only once. V gene TRBV2 combines with J gene TRBJ1-4; D not certain. V was shortened by 6 bases and J by 1 base, with 12 bases between the two germline ends. The germline CDR1 and CDR2 sequences are SNHLY and FYNNEI. The CDR3 extends over 15 amino acids. For the CDR3, the DNA is TGTGCCAGCAGGAGGTCCCAAATAACTAATGAAAAACTGTTTTTT. Protein product: CASRRSQITNEKLFF.

This clone was observed once. The chain has TRBV14 and TRBJ1-2; perhaps TRBD1 as D (6 bases). The CDR3 is 14 residues long. Trimming took 1 base from V and 4 from J, leaving 10 bases between them. From germline, CDR1 is SGHDN and CDR2 FVKESK. The CDR3 here is CASSQAQGSYGYTF. In DNA form, the CDR3 reads TGTGCCAGCAGCCAAGCTCAGGGGAGCTATGGCTACACCTTC.

This clone was seen once. The chain combines TRBV11-2 with TRBJ2-3, with TRBD2 matching 8 bases. Germline values: CDR1 SGHAT, CDR2 FQNNGV. The trim removed 2 bases at V and 5 bases at J, leaving 9 bases unmatched. The CDR3 spans 16 residues. The CDR3 loop is CASSLTRGGREDTQYF. CDR3 bases: TGTGCCAGCAGCTTAACCCGGGGGGGCCGGGAAGATACGCAGTATTTT.

V usage is TRBV19 and J usage is TRBJ2-1; a weak D match, TRBD2 (5 bases). V was clipped by 6 bases and J by 7 bases, with 7 bases between them. Germline V gene data show CDR1 as LNHDA and CDR2 as SQIVND (reference sequence). The CDR3 has 11 amino acids. CDR3 sequence (DNA): TGTGCCAGTAGATCGGGGAATGAGCAGTTCTTC. This gives the protein CASRSGNEQFF.

The CDR3 region has the DNA TGTGCCAGCAGCTTAACGAGGGTTAGTGAGCAGTTCTTC. This encodes CASSLTRVSEQFF. This chain uses TRBV11-3 with TRBJ2-1; D possibly corresponds to TRBD2 (5 bases). The CDR3 has 13 amino acids. V dropped 2 bases and J dropped 9 bases, with 11 bases sitting between them. The germline V gene encodes CDR1 SGHNT and CDR2 YENEEA. The whole variable domain, filled in from reference TRBV11-3 and TRBJ2-1, reads EAGVVQSPRYKIIEKKQPVAFWCNPISGHNTLYWYLQNLGQGPELLIRYENEEAVDDSQLPKDRFSAERLKGVDSTLKIQPAELGDSAVYLCASSLTRVSEQFFGPGTRLTVL.

The chain combines TRBV25-1 with TRBJ1-1; TRBD1 matches at 8 bases. Germline V CDR1 and CDR2: MGHDK, SYGVNS. Trimming cost V 5 bases and J 5 bases; bases outside gene matches: 10. This CDR3 is 15 amino acids long. The CDR3, as DNA: TGTGCCAGCAGTAGGGCCCGGACAGGGAGGACTGAAGCTTTCTTT. Protein sequence: CASSRARTGRTEAFF.

The chain employs TRBV29-1 and TRBJ1-6; D is possibly TRBD1 (6 bases). Germline V gives CDR1 SQVTM, CDR2 ANQGSEA. This CDR3 contains 13 residues. Between the trimmed V and J ends, which lost 4 bases and 3 bases, there was a span of 7 bases. CDR3 coding DNA: TGCAGCGTTGGGACAGACTATAATTCACCCCTCCACTTT. Translated, it gives CSVGTDYNSPLHF. The variable domain in full, completed from reference TRBV29-1 and TRBJ1-6, reads SAVISQKPSRDICQRGTSLTIQCQVDSQVTMMFWYRQQPGQSLTLIATANQGSEATYESGFVIDKFPISRPNLTFSTLTVSNMSPEDSSIYLCSVGTDYNSPLHFGNGTRLTVT.

The chain is built from TRBV5-1 and TRBJ2-7; D unresolved. Trimming cost V 4 bases and J 2 bases, with 19 bases left between them. CDR1 and CDR2 from the germline V gene are SGHRS and YFSETQ. CDR3 length: 16 residues. The CDR3 nucleotides read TGCGCCAGCAGCCCGGGTCTCCCGGCCGGAACCTACGAGCAGTACTTC. As protein: CASSPGLPAGTYEQYF.

This chain joins TRBV9 and TRBJ1-6; tentatively, D is TRBD1 (5 bases). Germline values: CDR1 SGDLS, CDR2 YYNGEE. The CDR3 totals 18 residues. V shed 1 base and J shed 0 bases, with 14 bases lying between them. CDR3 sequence: CASSVSWTKSSYNSPLHF. The CDR3 DNA is TGTGCCAGCAGCGTAAGTTGGACAAAGAGCTCCTATAATTCACCCCTCCACTTT.

The chain combines TRBV7-6 with TRBJ2-7; 7 bases are a match to TRBD2. CDR3 length equals 14 residues. CDR1 and CDR2 (germline): SGHVS, FNYEAQ. V trimming: 5 bases; J trimming: 2 bases; junction bases outside the gene matches: 6. Here the CDR3 DNA reads TGTGCCAGCAGCATAGGGACTACCGCCTACGAGCAGTACTTC. Amino acids: CASSIGTTAYEQYF.

The J gene is TRBJ1-1, the V gene TRBV5-5; 7 bases fit TRBD1. Per germline, CDR1 SGHKS and CDR2 YYEKEE (reference sequence). V shed 1 base, J shed 4 bases, and the junction held 4 bases outside the gene matches. This CDR3 region has 14 residues. The CDR3 spells CASSLYPGGTEAFF. The CDR3 nucleotides are TGTGCCAGCAGCTTGTATCCAGGGGGCACTGAAGCTTTCTTT.

The chain joins TRBV29-1 to TRBJ1-3; weak D call: TRBD1 (6 bases). V lost 3 bases and J 4 bases, leaving 10 bases between the germline ends. The CDR3 runs 13 residues. Germline assignment: CDR1 SQVTM and CDR2 ANQGSEA. The CDR3 sequence is CSVERGGGNTIYF. The CDR3 DNA is TGCAGCGTTGAGCGGGGGGGCGGAAACACCATATATTTT.

This clone showed up just once. V is TRBV15 and J is TRBJ1-5; possibly TRBD1 for D (5 bases). Trimming removed 0 bases from V and 3 bases from J, with 9 bases in between. Germline V gene lookup returns CDR1 LNHNV and CDR2 YYDKDF (reference sequence). The CDR3 has 15 residues. CDR3 in DNA: TGTGCCACCAGCAGAGATCGGGGGGTCAATCAGCCCCAGCATTTT. Translated: CATSRDRGVNQPQHF.

The chain employs TRBV5-4 and TRBJ1-2, with D unclear. The V gene's germline CDR1 is SGHNT and CDR2 YYREEE (reference sequence). The CDR3 spans 12 residues. The V gene lost 3 bases and the J gene lost 5 bases, with 8 bases spanning the gap. CDR3: CASSSVVYGYTF. The DNA for the CDR3 is TGTGCCAGCAGCTCGGTAGTGTATGGCTACACCTTC.

The chain is built from TRBV28 and TRBJ1-2; 7 nucleotides agree with TRBD1. Germline-derived CDR1 and CDR2 are MDHEN and SYDVKM. The ends lost 6 bases at V and 2 bases at J; junction bases unmatched: 9. This CDR3 spans 15 amino acids. Here the CDR3 reads CASRPVDRENYGYTF. The CDR3 nucleotides read TGTGCCAGCAGACCCGTCGACAGGGAAAACTATGGCTACACCTTC.

The chain recombines TRBV19 with TRBJ1-3; no reliable D call. The CDR3 is 14 amino acids. Germline assignment: CDR1 LNHDA and CDR2 SQIVND (reference sequence). V was pared by 5 bases and J by 0 bases, with 8 bases between. The CDR3 DNA reads as TGTGCCAGTAGTGGGCAAAACTCTGGAAACACCATATATTTT. This sequence encodes CASSGQNSGNTIYF.

This clone was detected a few times. The chain couples TRBV5-1 to TRBJ2-3; perhaps TRBD1 as D (8 bases). There are 14 residues in the CDR3. Germline CDR1 SGHRS, CDR2 YFSETQ. V was pared by 4 bases and J by 3 bases, with 12 bases between. CDR3 in amino acids: CASSGQGGTDTQYF. The CDR3 DNA reads as TGCGCCAGCAGCGGACAGGGAGGGACAGATACGCAGTATTTT.

J is TRBJ2-5 and V is TRBV18, with no clear D. The DNA end lines up better with TRBJ2-7; the J call may be wrong. There are 11 residues in the CDR3. Germline values: CDR1 KGHSH, CDR2 LQKENI. CDR3 DNA sequence: TGTGCCAGCTCACCACAATACGAGCAGTACTTC. It specifies CASSPQYEQYF.

This rearrangement joins TRBV5-6 to TRBJ2-1; 7 nucleotides align to TRBD2. This CDR3 is 15 amino acids long. Germline CDR1 reads SGHDT; CDR2 reads YYEEEE. V was pared by 4 bases and J by 5 bases, with 9 bases of the junction left unmatched. This CDR3 is CASSLLATYDNEQFF. CDR3 nucleotides: TGTGCCAGCAGCCTACTAGCGACATACGACAATGAGCAGTTCTTC.

This chain joins TRBV5-1 and TRBJ2-5; TRBD2 matches 12 bases. Trimming took 4 bases from V and 2 from J; bases not matched to a gene: 6. The germline gives CDR1 SGHRS, CDR2 YFSETQ. The CDR3 loop spans 16 amino acids. The CDR3 region is CASSVFGTSGQETQYF. The CDR3 region has the DNA TGCGCCAGCAGCGTATTCGGGACTAGCGGGCAAGAGACCCAGTACTTC.

This chain uses TRBV2 with TRBJ1-4; TRBD1 might be the D (5 bases). V lost 3 bases and J lost 4, with 12 bases in between. The CDR3 has 15 residues. Germline CDR1 and CDR2: SNHLY and FYNNEI. CDR3 amino acids: CASSDPGDSNEKLFF. The CDR3 nucleotides read TGTGCCAGCAGTGACCCTGGTGACAGTAATGAAAAACTGTTTTTT.

This chain uses TRBV6-1 with TRBJ1-6; D possibly corresponds to TRBD1 (5 bases). The CDR3 loop spans 15 amino acids. V was pared by 0 bases and J by 9 bases, with 12 bases between. Germline V gene data show CDR1 as MNHNS and CDR2 as SASEGT. This chain's CDR3 is CASSEAGGAGSPLHF. The CDR3 coding sequence is TGTGCCAGCAGTGAAGCGGGGGGAGCGGGTTCACCCCTCCACTTT.

This clone was counted a single time. V is TRBV19 and J is TRBJ1-1; D perhaps matches TRBD1 (6 bases). CDR1 LNHDA and CDR2 SQIVND come from the germline V gene (reference sequence). V shed 7 bases and J shed 5 bases, with 20 bases lying between them. There are 15 residues in the CDR3. This CDR3 is CASKVQQGLGTEAFF. CDR3 DNA: TGTGCCAGTAAAGTACAGCAGGGGTTAGGGACTGAAGCTTTCTTT.